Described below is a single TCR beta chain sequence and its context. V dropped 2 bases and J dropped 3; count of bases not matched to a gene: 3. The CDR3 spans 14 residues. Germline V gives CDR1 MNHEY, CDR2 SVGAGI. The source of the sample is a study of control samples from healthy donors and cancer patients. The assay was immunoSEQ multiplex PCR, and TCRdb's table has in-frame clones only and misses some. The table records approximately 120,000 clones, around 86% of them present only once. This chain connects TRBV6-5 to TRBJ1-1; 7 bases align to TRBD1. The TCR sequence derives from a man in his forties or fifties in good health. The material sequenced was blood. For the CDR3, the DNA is TGTGCCAGCAGTTACCACAGGGGCTACACTGAAGCTTTCTTT. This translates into CASSYHRGYTEAFF.